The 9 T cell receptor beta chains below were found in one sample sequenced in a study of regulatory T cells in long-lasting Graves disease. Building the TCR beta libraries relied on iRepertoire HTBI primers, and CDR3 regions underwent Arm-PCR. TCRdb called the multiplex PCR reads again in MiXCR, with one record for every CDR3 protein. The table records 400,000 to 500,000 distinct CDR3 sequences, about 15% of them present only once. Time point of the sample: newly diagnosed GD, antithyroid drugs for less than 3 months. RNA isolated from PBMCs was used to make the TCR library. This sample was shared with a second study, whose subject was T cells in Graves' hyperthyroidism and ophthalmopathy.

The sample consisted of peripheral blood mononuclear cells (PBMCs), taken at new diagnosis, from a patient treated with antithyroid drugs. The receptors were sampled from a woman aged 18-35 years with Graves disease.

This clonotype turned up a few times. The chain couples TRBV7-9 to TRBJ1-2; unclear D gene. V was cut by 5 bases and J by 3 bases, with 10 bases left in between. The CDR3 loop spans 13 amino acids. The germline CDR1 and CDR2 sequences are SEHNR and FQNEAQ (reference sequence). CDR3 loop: CASSPGRDYGYTF. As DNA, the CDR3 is TGTGCCAGCAGCCCCGGGAGGGACTATGGCTACACCTTC. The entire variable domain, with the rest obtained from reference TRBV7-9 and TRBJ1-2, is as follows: DTGVSQNPRHKITKRGQNVTFRCDPISEHNRLYWYRQTLGQGPEFLTYFQNEAQLEKSRLLSDRFSAERPKGSFSTLEIQRTEQGDSAMYLCASSPGRDYGYTFGSGTRLTVV.

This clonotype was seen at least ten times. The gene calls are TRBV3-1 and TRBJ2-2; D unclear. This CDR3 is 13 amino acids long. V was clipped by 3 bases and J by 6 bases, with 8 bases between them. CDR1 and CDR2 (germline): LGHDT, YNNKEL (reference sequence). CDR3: CASSQHIAGELFF. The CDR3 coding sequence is TGTGCCAGCAGCCAGCATATCGCCGGGGAGCTGTTTTTT.

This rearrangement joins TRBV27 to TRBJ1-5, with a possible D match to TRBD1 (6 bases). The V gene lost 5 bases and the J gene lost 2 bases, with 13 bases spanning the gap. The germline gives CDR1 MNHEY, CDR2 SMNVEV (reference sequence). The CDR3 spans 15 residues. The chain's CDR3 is CASSPGGARNQPQHF. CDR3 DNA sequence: TGTGCCAGCAGTCCCGGGGGGGCTCGCAATCAGCCCCAGCATTTT.

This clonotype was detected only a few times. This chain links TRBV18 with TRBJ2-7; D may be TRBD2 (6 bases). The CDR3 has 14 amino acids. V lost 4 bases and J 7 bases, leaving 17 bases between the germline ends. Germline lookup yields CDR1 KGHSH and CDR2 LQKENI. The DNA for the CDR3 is TGTGCCAGCTCACGGCAGGGAACCGCGGGGGAGCAGTACTTC. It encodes CASSRQGTAGEQYF.

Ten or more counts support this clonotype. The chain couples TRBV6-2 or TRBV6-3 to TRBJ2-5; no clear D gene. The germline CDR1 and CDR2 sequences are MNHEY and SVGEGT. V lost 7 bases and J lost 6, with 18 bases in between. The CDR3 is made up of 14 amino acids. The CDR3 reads CASNRLGNRKTQYF. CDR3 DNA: TGTGCCAGCAATCGGCTGGGGAATCGGAAGACCCAGTACTTC.

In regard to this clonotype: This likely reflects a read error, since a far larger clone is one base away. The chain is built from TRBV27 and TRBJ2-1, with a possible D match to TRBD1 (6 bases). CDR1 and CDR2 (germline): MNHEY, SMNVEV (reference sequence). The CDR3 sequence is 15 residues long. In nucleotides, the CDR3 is TGTGCCAGCAGTCCGAACCCCGTGGGGGCCTACGAGCAGCACTTC. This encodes CASSPNPVGAYEQHF.

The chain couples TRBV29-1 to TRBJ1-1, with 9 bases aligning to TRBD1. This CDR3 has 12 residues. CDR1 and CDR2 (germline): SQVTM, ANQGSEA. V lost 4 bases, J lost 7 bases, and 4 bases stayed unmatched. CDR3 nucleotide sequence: TGCAGCGTTGTAGCGACAGGGGGTGAAGCTTTCTTT. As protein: CSVVATGGEAFF.

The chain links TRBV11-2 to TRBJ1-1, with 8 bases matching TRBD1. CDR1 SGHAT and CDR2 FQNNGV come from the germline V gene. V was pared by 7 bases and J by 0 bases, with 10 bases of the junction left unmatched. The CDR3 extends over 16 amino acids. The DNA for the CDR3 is TGTGCCAGCACCAAATGGACAGGGCTCATGAACACTGAAGCTTTCTTT. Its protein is CASTKWTGLMNTEAFF.

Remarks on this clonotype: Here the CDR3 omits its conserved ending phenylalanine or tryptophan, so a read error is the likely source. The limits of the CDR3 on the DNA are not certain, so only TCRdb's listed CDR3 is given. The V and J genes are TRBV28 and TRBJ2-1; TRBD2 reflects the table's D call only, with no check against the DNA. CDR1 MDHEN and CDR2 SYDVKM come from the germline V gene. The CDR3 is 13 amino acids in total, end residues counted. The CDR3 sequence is CASRKAGLAGVTV.